The T cell receptor (beta chain) under discussion was sequenced for a study of vaccination effects on CD4 cells after COVID-19. Profiling relied on immunoSEQ multiplex PCR, and the TCRdb table lists in-frame clones only, not all of them. The sample shows some 30,000 clones, under 85% of them seen only once. Expansion with viral peptide pools was applied to antigen-specific CD4+ T cells by the ViraFEST assay prior to sequencing. Cultured cells yielded isolated CD4+ T cells after 10 to 11 days. Infection with SARS-CoV-2 occurred in the person between March and December 2020, and PCR confirmed it. This clone was seen only a few times. What it binds is not known. The CDR3 has 14 amino acids. The V gene lost 5 bases and the J gene lost 3 bases, with 14 bases spanning the gap. In germline, CDR1 is KGHSH, CDR2 LQKENI.

This receptor was obtained from a human donor who had a prior SARS-CoV-2 infection. The chain couples TRBV18 to TRBJ2-7, with D unclear. Material: CD4+ T cells from PBMCs cultured with a peptide pool, obtained before COVID-19 vaccination. DNA of the CDR3: TGTGCCAGCTCAGAGAGCCTGATGGACTACGAGCAGTACTTC. Protein product: CASSESLMDYEQYF.